This T cell receptor (beta chain) stems from a study of T-cell reconstitution after alpha-beta-depleted transplantation in children (dated by TCRdb to 2015 to 2016). Looking at the study overall: Using TCR repertoire profiling, the study quantitatively followed how T-cell immune reconstitution unfolded in children after TCRalphabeta/CD19-depleted allogeneic hematopoietic cell transplantation. Summary of the overall study and its limitations: Over the following months the frequencies of hyperexpanded clones went down, and after one year T-cell counts and TCRbeta diversity were mostly credited to newly produced T cells. In some patients, high TCRbeta diversity at day 60 was attributed to recipient T cells and intrathymic progenitors that had survived conditioning. About two months after transplant, the apparently early recovery of alphabetaT-cell counts reportedly depended on just several hundred clones that had expanded rapidly and came from non-depleted graft cells.

The meaning of the sample's treatment or condition label: allogeneic hematopoietic cell transplantation with graft depleted of TCRalphabeta T cells and CD19 B cells. TCRalphabeta/CD19-depleted allogeneic hematopoietic cell grafts were given to the transplant recipients, all of whom were children. The library was produced with PCR. The instrument was an Illumina HiSeq 2500. Molecular barcoding was employed in the preparation of TCR libraries, with unique molecular identifiers being used to normalize TCRbeta repertoire quantification. TCRdb passed the public sequencing reads through fastp at Q25 and MiXCR, retaining productive beta sequences. Records with the same CDR3 protein are collapsed into one entry carrying the most frequent genes and DNA. In all, the sample holds 300,000 to 400,000 distinct CDR3 sequences, and 16% of those were seen once. The ten top clones hold about 41% of the sample. A few counts support this clonotype. Which antigen it targets is not known. It has no much larger one-base neighbor in the sample; base qualities were not kept.

Material: PBMCs, mostly from graft donor cells, obtained 360 days after TCRalphabeta/CD19-depleted stem cell transplant. The source is a male patient under 10 years old who had a stem cell transplant for acute lymphoblastic leukemia, so the T cells may come from the graft donor.

The CDR3 loop reads CASSQPGTNLFF. The nucleotide sequence is given as TGCGCCAGCAGCCAGCCCGGGACTAATCTGTTTTTT. The rearranged segments are TRBV4-3 and TRBJ1-4, with a weak D call of TRBD1 (5 bases match). As encoded in the germline V gene, CDR1 is LGHNA while CDR2 is YSLEER. The CDR3 holds 12 amino acids from the cysteine to the phenylalanine. Just CDR3 DNA is preserved here, 36 bases in frame from base 1. Trimming at the junction amounts to 3 bases on V and 14 bases on J, and the germline ends lie 13 bases apart.